The table lists the clone carrying this T cell receptor beta chain with a few counts. Its target is not known. The sample is drawn from a study of cytomegalovirus exposure and HLA in healthy donors. PCR employed 60 Vbeta and 13 Jbeta primers. TCRdb's copy holds only in-frame clones and misses some; the assay was immunoSEQ multiplex PCR. The data show fewer than 200,000 clones, 80% to 90% seen once. This CDR3 has 16 residues. Germline V gene data show CDR1 as SGHNT and CDR2 as YENEEA. V was trimmed by 5 bases and J by 5 bases, leaving 19 bases between them. Overall study results and limits: Some V segments, TRBV6-2 and TRBV6-3 among them, were indistinguishable and were therefore excluded.

This TCR came from a woman aged 25 to 39 in good health and CMV-seropositive. The sample consisted of PBMCs. The chain joins TRBV11-3 to TRBJ2-1; tentatively, D is TRBD2 (7 bases). The chain's CDR3 is CASSQRVGGANNEQFF. In nucleotides, the CDR3 is TGTGCCAGCAGCCAAAGGGTTGGGGGGGCCAACAATGAGCAGTTCTTC.